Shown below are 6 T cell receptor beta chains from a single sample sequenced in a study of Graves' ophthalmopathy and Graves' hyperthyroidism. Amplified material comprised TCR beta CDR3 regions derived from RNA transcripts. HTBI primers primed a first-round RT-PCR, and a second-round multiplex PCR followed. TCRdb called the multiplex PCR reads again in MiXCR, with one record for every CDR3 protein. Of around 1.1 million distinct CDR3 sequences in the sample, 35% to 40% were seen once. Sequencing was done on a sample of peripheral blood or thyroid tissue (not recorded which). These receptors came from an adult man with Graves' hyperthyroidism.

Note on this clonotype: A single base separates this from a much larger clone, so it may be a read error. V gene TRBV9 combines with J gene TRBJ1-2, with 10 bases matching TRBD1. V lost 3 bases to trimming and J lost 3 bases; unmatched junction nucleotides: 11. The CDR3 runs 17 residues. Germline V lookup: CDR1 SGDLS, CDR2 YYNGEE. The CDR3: CASSATGGTTIDYGYTF. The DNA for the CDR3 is TGTGCCAGCAGCGCGACAGGGGGCACCACTATCGACTATGGCTACACCTTC.

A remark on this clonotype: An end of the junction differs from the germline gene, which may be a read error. CDR3 region: CASSQENRVGSYEQSF. The CDR3 coding sequence is TGCGCCAGCAGCCAAGAGAACAGGGTGGGCTCCTACGAGCAGTCCTTC. The V and J genes are TRBV4-3 and TRBJ2-7, with a possible D match to TRBD1 (6 bases). There are 16 residues in the CDR3. Germline values: CDR1 LGHNA, CDR2 YSLEER.

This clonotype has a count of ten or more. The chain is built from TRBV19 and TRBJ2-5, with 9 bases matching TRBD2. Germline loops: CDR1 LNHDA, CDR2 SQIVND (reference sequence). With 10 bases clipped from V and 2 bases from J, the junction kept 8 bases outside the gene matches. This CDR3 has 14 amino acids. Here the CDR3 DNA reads TGTGCCACTTCGATAGCGGGGGTTCAAGAGACCCAGTACTTC. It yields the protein CATSIAGVQETQYF.

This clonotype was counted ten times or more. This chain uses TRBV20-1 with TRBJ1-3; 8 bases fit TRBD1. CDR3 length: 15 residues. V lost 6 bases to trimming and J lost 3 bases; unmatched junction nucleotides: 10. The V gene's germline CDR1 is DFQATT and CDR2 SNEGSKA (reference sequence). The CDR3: CSADLAGGLGNTIYF. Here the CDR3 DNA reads TGCAGTGCCGACCTGGCAGGGGGCCTTGGAAACACCATATATTTT.

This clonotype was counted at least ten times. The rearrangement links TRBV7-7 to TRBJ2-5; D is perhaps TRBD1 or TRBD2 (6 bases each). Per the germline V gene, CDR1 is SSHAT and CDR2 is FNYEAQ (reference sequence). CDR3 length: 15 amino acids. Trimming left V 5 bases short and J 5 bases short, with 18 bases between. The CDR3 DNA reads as TGTGCCAGCAGCAGCTTCGGGGGCGGTCGTGAGACCCAGTACTTC. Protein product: CASSSFGGGRETQYF.

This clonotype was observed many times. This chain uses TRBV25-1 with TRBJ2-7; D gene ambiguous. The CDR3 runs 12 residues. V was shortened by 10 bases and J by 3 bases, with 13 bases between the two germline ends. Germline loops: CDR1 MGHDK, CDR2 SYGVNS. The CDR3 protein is CATKGQVYEQYF. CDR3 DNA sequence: TGTGCCACCAAAGGTCAAGTCTACGAGCAGTACTTC.